The rows below give T cell receptor beta chains drawn from one sample of a study of CD8+ T cells in alopecia areata. The protocol was immunoSEQ multiplex PCR, while the TCRdb copy is restricted to in-frame clones and leaves out a portion. The sample holds fewer than 200,000 clones, just under 60% seen once. The sequencing used CD4+ T cells sorted from blood, collected at week 0. The receptors were gathered from a human donor with alopecia areata. CDR3s include the opening cysteine and the closing phenylalanine or tryptophan.

v_gene	len	CDR3aa
TRBV29-1	14	CSVTPFQENTEAFF
TRBV11-3	13	CASSEQGFNEQFF
TRBV30	14	CAWSMGTGVYEQYF
TRBV29-1	13	CSVRTGIALEQYF
TRBV29-1	13	CSVDRQLNYGYTF
TRBV5-1	14	CASSWDNYQETQYF
TRBV11-2	16	CASRSYTNKGQETQYF
TRBV30	15	CAWSRASGVPYGYTF
TRBV9	13	CASRGTTGYGYTF
TRBV29-1	13	CSVHLEDLREQYF
TRBV12-5	18	CASGLVQGPDSGANVLTF
TRBV9	12	CASSVEWGEAFF
TRBV4-1	15	CASSHYDSPNYGYTF
TRBV6-6	12	CASTHQNTEAFF
TRBV29-1	13	CSVEWGRTDTQYF
TRBV29-1	12	CSVRTENYGYTF
TRBV18	17	CASSRNTGTGLGEKLFF
TRBV29-1	13	CSVGDYSTDTQYF
TRBV25-1	15	CASSEQGWDTGELFF
TRBV29-1	13	CSVEGRTNTEAFF
TRBV5-6	15	CASTKGAGVVDEQFF
TRBV9	13	CASSVAGNTEAFF
TRBV11-3	15	CASSFGQTRITEAFF
TRBV7-2	14	CASSRDSVNYGYTF
TRBV13	14	CASSRTGRLYGYTF
TRBV14	15	CASSQEGGGNSPLHF
TRBV30	12	CAWSTGTVMQFF
TRBV7-9	15	CASSFSGSSNQPQHF
TRBV15	15	CATSTRLAGSYEQYF
TRBV5-1	14	CASSLQGGNTEAFF
TRBV4-1	15	CASSQAQGGLYEQYF
TRBV5-1	16	CASSSDPTFSTDTQYF
TRBV6-1	14	CASTGPTGDGGYTF
TRBV10-2	17	CASSVTRAGGNQETQYF
TRBV5-6	13	CASNKGALAEAFF
TRBV5-4	15	CASSLPSGGTYEQYF
TRBV29-1	14	CSVDRQGLGYGYTF
TRBV6-5	15	CASSLTSDHRGEQYF
TRBV27	13	CASSFLLGEEAFF
TRBV15	14	CATSRVWDNSPLHF
TRBV10-3	13	CAISAKMDNEQFF
TRBV6-1	14	CASSDRGENQPQHF
TRBV5-4	18	CASSSPALAGGTYNEQFF
TRBV2	12	CASSQDRNTQYF
TRBV7-9	8	CASNEQFF
TRBV7-9	15	CASSSRRGHRETQYF
TRBV5-1	13	CAGWDSLNTEAFF
TRBV7-2	15	CASSYSGTPAYEQYF
TRBV15	18	CATSRELKLWGSGNTIYF
TRBV30	13	CAWGRTGLREQYF
TRBV25-1	13	CASSVAGDYGYTF
TRBV29-1	13	CSAAQSPGQPQHF
TRBV15	19	CATSRDYSSGGSFSYEQYF
TRBV2	14	CASKGLASNQPQHF
TRBV6-1	13	CASLSRTGNTIYF
TRBV5-6	13	CASSFGRVYEQFF
TRBV5-1	15	CASSTATGVRETQYF
TRBV14	13	CASSQAAHNEQFF
TRBV5-1	16	CASSLVMGSSTDTQYF